This is a list of T cell receptor beta chains from one sample in a study of blood T cells in healthy people across ages. TCRdb analysed the 5' RACE reads with MiXCR anew, one entry per CDR3 protein. The sample records around 690,000 distinct CDR3 sequences, approximately 50% being singletons. Sequencing was carried out using blood. The receptor source for this set is a man aged 60-69 years in good health. CDR3s include the opening cysteine and the closing phenylalanine or tryptophan. Fields, in order: clone size, V gene, D gene, J gene, CDR3 DNA, CDR3 protein. A D gene is named only where the DNA matches it firmly. Rows give clone size only sometimes, using once, few, many, or a class for an expanded clone.

>-|TRBV4-1|TRBD1|TRBJ2-5
TGCGCCAGCAGCCAAGATCGGGTGACAGGGGGCAGCGAGACCCAGTACTTC
CASSQDRVTGGSETQYF
>-|TRBV7-9|-|TRBJ1-2
TGTGCCAGCAGCCTCGTTGGGGAGGGCAATCATGGCTACACCTTC
CASSLVGEGNHGYTF
>-|TRBV7-9|-|TRBJ1-6
TGTGCCAGCAGCGCAGACAGGTCCCCCCTCCACTTT
CASSADRSPLHF
>-|TRBV7-2|-|TRBJ2-1
TGTGCCAGCAGCGTCCAGGGGGGGGACAATGAGCAGTTCTTC
CASSVQGGDNEQFF
>-|TRBV6-1|-|TRBJ1-2
TGTGCCAGCAGTGAAGCGCAGGGAGACTATGGCTACACCTTC
CASSEAQGDYGYTF
>-|TRBV18|-|TRBJ2-7
TGTGCCAGCTCACCCAGTCCCCTACAGGAAATCTCCTACGAGCAGTACTTC
CASSPSPLQEISYEQYF
>-|TRBV5-1|TRBD2|TRBJ2-2
TGCGCCAGCAGCAACGGGGGGGCGAACACCGGGGAGCTGTTTTTT
CASSNGGANTGELFF
>many|TRBV5-1|-|TRBJ2-6
TGTGCCAGCAGTTTAGCAGGAACCGGGGCCAACGTCCTGACTTTC
CASSLAGTGANVLTF
>-|TRBV4-1|-|TRBJ2-1
TGCGCCAGCAGCGGAGAGGGGAGCTCCTACAATGAGCAGTTCTTC
CASSGEGSSYNEQFF
>-|TRBV10-3|-|TRBJ1-6
TGTGCCATCAGTGAAGACAGGCCCTATAATTCACCCCTCCACTTT
CAISEDRPYNSPLHF
>few|TRBV20-1|-|TRBJ2-7
TGCAGTGCTGTGCGGGGATACTCCTACGAGCAGTACTTC
CSAVRGYSYEQYF
>-|TRBV6-6|-|TRBJ2-7
TGTGCCAGCAGGCAAGGACAAAGTACCGAGCAGTACTTC
CASRQGQSTEQYF
>-|TRBV11-2|TRBD1|TRBJ1-1
TGTGCCAGCAGCTTAGAGCGGACAGGGAGGACTGAAGCTTTCTTT
CASSLERTGRTEAFF
>-|TRBV6-2/TRBV6-3|TRBD2|TRBJ2-5
TGTGCCAGCAGTGATTATAGCGGGGGGCAAGTGGAGCAGTACTTC
CASSDYSGGQVEQYF
>few|TRBV20-1|-|TRBJ2-6
TGCAGTGCAGCAAGCGCAGCTGGGGCCAACGTCCTGACTTTC
CSAASAAGANVLTF
>-|TRBV18|TRBD2|TRBJ2-5
TGTGCCAGCTCACCCCAACGGGGGGGGAACCAAGAGACCCAGTACTTC
CASSPQRGGNQETQYF
>-|TRBV12-3/TRBV12-4|TRBD2|TRBJ2-7
TGTGCCAGCAGTCCTCGGACTAGCGTGGCCTACAATGAGCAGTACTTC
CASSPRTSVAYNEQYF
>-|TRBV20-1|TRBD2|TRBJ2-1
TGCAGTGCTAGCCCATGGCGGGGGGCAGCGTATGAGCAGTTCTTC
CSASPWRGAAYEQFF
>-|TRBV20-1|TRBD2|TRBJ2-5
TGCAGTGCTCAGGGACTAGCGGGGAGCCGGGTGGGGGAGACCCAGTACTTC
CSAQGLAGSRVGETQYF
>once|TRBV27|-|TRBJ1-2
TGTGCCAGCAGTCGGGGGAGGGATATAGTATGGGGCTACACCTTC
CASSRGRDIVWGYTF
>few|TRBV2|TRBD2|TRBJ2-3
TGTGCCAGCAGAACCGGGACTAGCCCCAGCACAGATACGCAGTATTTT
CASRTGTSPSTDTQYF
>-|TRBV12-3/TRBV12-4|-|TRBJ2-3
TGTGCCAGCAGTAAGGCGGATACGCAGTATTTT
CASSKADTQYF
>-|TRBV12-3/TRBV12-4|TRBD1|TRBJ2-1
TGTGCCAGCAGTCTAGGGGGACAGGGGGCTTACAATGAGCAGTTCTTC
CASSLGGQGAYNEQFF
>-|TRBV7-3|-|TRBJ2-6
TGTGCCAGCAGCTTACTAGCGCGGGGCTCTGGGGCCAACGTACTGACTTTC
CASSLLARGSGANVLTF
>few|TRBV5-1|-|TRBJ2-1
TGCGCCAGCAGCCTCCGGACCCAGAGCTCCTACAATGAGCAGTTCTTC
CASSLRTQSSYNEQFF
>-|TRBV5-1|-|TRBJ2-5
TGCGCCAGCAGCCGCGCGCAGGGGCAAGAGACCCAGTACTTC
CASSRAQGQETQYF
>-|TRBV12-3/TRBV12-4|-|TRBJ1-1
TGTGCCAGCAGCCCGACATCGAACACTGAAGCTTTCTTT
CASSPTSNTEAFF
>many|TRBV10-2|TRBD1|TRBJ2-3
TGCGCCAGCGTAGGGGGCGGAGTGCAGTATTTT
CASVGGGVQYF
>-|TRBV20-1|-|TRBJ2-3
TGCAGTGCTAGAGATCCGGGGGAGGTAGATACGCAGTATTTT
CSARDPGEVDTQYF
>few|TRBV9|TRBD1|TRBJ2-5
TGTGCCAGCAGCATCGGGACAGCAAAAGAGACCCAGTACTTC
CASSIGTAKETQYF
>-|TRBV5-1|-|TRBJ2-5
TGCGCCAGCAGAGAGGCAGGATCAGAGACCCAGTACTTC
CASREAGSETQYF
>few|TRBV10-3|-|TRBJ2-5
TGTGCCATCAGGGGGACACTCCAAGAGACCCAGTACTTC
CAIRGTLQETQYF
>-|TRBV5-1|TRBD1|TRBJ2-1
TGCGCCAGCAGCCCAGGGACAGACGCGTCCTACAATGAGCAGTTCTTC
CASSPGTDASYNEQFF
>once|TRBV3-1|TRBD1|TRBJ2-5
TGTGCCAGCAGCCAAGATCTGGGACAGGGGAGGGGGACCCAGTACTTC
CASSQDLGQGRGTQYF
>-|TRBV28|-|TRBJ1-4
TGTGCCAGCAGTCCTTTTAATGAAAAACTGTTTTTT
CASSPFNEKLFF
>-|TRBV6-5|TRBD2|TRBJ2-1
TGTGCCAGCAGTACTGGGACTAGCGGGGACGGGCAGTTCTTC
CASSTGTSGDGQFF
>few|TRBV29-1|TRBD2|TRBJ2-1
TGCAGCGTTGGGTTGGGTAGCGGGGTCTATGAGCAGTTCTTC
CSVGLGSGVYEQFF
>-|TRBV6-5|-|TRBJ2-1
TGTGCCAGCAGTGACTCGTACGGATATGAGCAGTTCTTC
CASSDSYGYEQFF
>many|TRBV14|-|TRBJ2-5
TGTGCCAGCAGCCTGACAGAACAAGAGACCCAGTACTTC
CASSLTEQETQYF
>few|TRBV7-9|TRBD1|TRBJ1-2
TGTGCCAGCAGCTTAGGGGCGACAGGGGGCTTTGGCTACACCTTC
CASSLGATGGFGYTF
>-|TRBV4-2|-|TRBJ1-2
TGTGCCAGCAGCCAAGTAGGATGGGGCGCTGGCTACACCTTC
CASSQVGWGAGYTF
>once|TRBV10-1|-|TRBJ2-3
TGCGCCAGCAGTGAGGCAGGCACAGATACGCAGTATTTT
CASSEAGTDTQYF
>-|TRBV7-2|TRBD1|TRBJ2-2
TGTGCCAGCAGCCCTATCGGGACAGGGTTCACCGGGGAGCTGTTTTTT
CASSPIGTGFTGELFF
>-|TRBV10-3|-|TRBJ2-1
TGTGCCATCACAGGGAGCTTGAATGAGCAGTTCTTC
CAITGSLNEQFF
>-|TRBV4-1|-|TRBJ2-5
TGCGCCAGCAGCCAACAGGGGCCACCCAATGAGCAGTACTTC
CASSQQGPPNEQYF
>many|TRBV12-3/TRBV12-4|-|TRBJ2-7
TGTGCCAGCAGTTTAGAGCAGGGCACCTACGAGCAGTACTTC
CASSLEQGTYEQYF
>-|TRBV11-2|TRBD2|TRBJ2-2
TGTGCCAGCAGCTTAGGCGGCCGGGGGGGAGTCACCGGGGAGCTGTTTTTT
CASSLGGRGGVTGELFF
>few|TRBV3-1|-|TRBJ2-3
TGTGCCAGCAGCCATCGTAGCACAGATACGCAGTATTTT
CASSHRSTDTQYF
>few|TRBV7-6|-|TRBJ2-2
TGTGCCAGCAGCTTGGAGAACACCGGGGAGCTGTTTTTT
CASSLENTGELFF
>-|TRBV4-2|TRBD2|TRBJ2-7
TGTGCCAGCAGCCAGGTTACTAGCGGGGAATACGAGCAGTACTTC
CASSQVTSGEYEQYF
>-|TRBV20-1|TRBD1|TRBJ2-5
TGCAGTGCTAGGGGGACAGGGGGTGGTTTTTTCCAAGAGACCCAGTACTTC
CSARGTGGGFFQETQYF
>few|TRBV6-2/TRBV6-3|TRBD1|TRBJ2-7
TGTGCCAGCAGACCTGGACAGGGGGCGGTTTACGAGCAGTACTTC
CASRPGQGAVYEQYF
>-|TRBV4-2|-|TRBJ2-2
TGTGCCAGCAGCCAAGATAGAGGCGGGGACGGATCCGGGGAGCTGTTTTTT
CASSQDRGGDGSGELFF
>-|TRBV3-1|TRBD2|TRBJ2-1
TGTGCCAGCAGCCAAAATAGCGGGGGGCACAATGAGCAGTTCTTC
CASSQNSGGHNEQFF
>-|TRBV15|-|TRBJ1-1
TGTGCCACCAGCAGACTCACAGTGAACACTGAAGCTTTCTTT
CATSRLTVNTEAFF